This T cell receptor beta chain was sequenced in a study of cytomegalovirus exposure and HLA in healthy donors (dated by TCRdb to 2015 to 2018). Broadly, across the study: In an earlier analysis of under 600 of the donors, 276 Gb of sequence data and about 110 million unique TCR beta sequences from about 190 million T cells were reported. An early release that covered roughly 600 HLA-typed donors contained 250 to 350 gigabases of sequencing data and some 87 million unique TCR sequences. The genetic ancestry cluster associated with self-reported Caucasian donors included approximately 85% of the 300 to 450 genotyped donors. The study was designed to test whether signatures of past pathogen exposure could be identified by cataloging public T cell receptors. The study used immunosequencing to profile the T cell repertoires of approximately 650 subjects and linked those repertoires to cytomegalovirus serostatus. Along with the roughly 670-subject first cohort, a separate validation cohort of 120 different subjects was used. The study combined high-throughput TCR immunosequencing, statistical association of individual TCRs with disease status, and machine learning to predict cytomegalovirus infection status. A later analysis re-analyzed previously published TCR beta repertoires from 660 or so donors and added high-resolution HLA genotyping to study TCR occurrence patterns. Rather than drawing on any new phenotypic data, the later analysis identified candidate immune exposures from TCR beta sequences and the way those sequences occurred across donors. In an earlier analysis of over 550 of the donors, high-throughput TCR beta sequencing was used to judge whether each TCR beta V gene segment behaved as functional or pseudogenic. Donor age, sex, ethnicity and CMV serostatus were compiled alongside the repertoire data. Genome-wide SNP genotypes for about three fifths of the roughly 700 donors were used in a later genetic analysis, which treated that subset as a discovery cohort. Every discovery cohort repertoire had been produced on one sequencing platform. HLA typing included class I and class II loci at four-digit resolution. The number of donors typed differed by locus, with 629-630 for A, B, C, DRB1 and DQB1, over 500 for DQA1, 606 for DPA1, and over 400 for DPB1. Because of strong linkage in the cohort, 4 to 6 DR-DQ haplotypes were treated as single units for association and clustering. Among about 360 genotyped donors of the cohort, an average of approximately 240,000 unique TCR beta nucleotide sequences were sequenced per donor, approximately 20% of them non-productive.

Turning to this clone: No cognate antigen has been identified for it. No much larger clonotype is one base removed from it; base qualities were not supplied.

Library generation was performed with the immunoSEQ multiplex PCR assay. The multiplex PCR relied on a mix of 60 forward primers for TCR Vbeta segments and 13 reverse primers for TCR Jbeta segments. A multiplex PCR assay on genomic DNA amplified the CDR3 region of rearranged TCR beta genes. On the Illumina HiSeq System, the amplified TCR beta libraries were sequenced as 87-base-pair reads. In the original analysis: In a later analysis, roughly 80 million unique TCR beta chains were counted across the 690 or so repertoires, and roughly 10 million of these chains were shared by at least two donors. To remove PCR and sequencing errors, raw reads were error-corrected and collapsed into unique sequences using a nearest-neighbor algorithm that merged closely related sequences. Alignment of CDR3 sequences to IMGT reference sequences was used to assign V, D and J gene segments. For a sequence to be retained, at least a six-nucleotide match to both a V gene segment and a J gene segment was required. A rearrangement was called productive if the CDR3 had no stop codons and remained in frame with V and J, and every other rearrangement was called non-productive. Following IMGT convention, CDR3 was defined as the stretch from the second conserved V-encoded cysteine up to the conserved J-encoded phenylalanine. The earlier analysis of about 590 of the donors excluded sequences that lacked an unambiguous match to a single V gene segment. In an earlier analysis of approximately 610 of the donors, V segments were called functional above 56.7% productive rearrangements and were called segregating when the between-donor standard deviation exceeded 5%. A statistical classification framework was built for diagnosing cytomegalovirus status from the catalog of TCR beta chain sequences. A later analysis assigned V and J genes by comparing TCR nucleotide sequences with IMGT/GENE-DB human TR gene sequences. A later analysis assigned CDR3 sequences and most-parsimonious VDJ recombination scenarios with the TCRdist pipeline. In a later analysis, every TCR beta chain was defined by the combination of its CDR3 amino acid sequence and its V-gene family, and reads without a unique V-gene family were dropped. A later analysis removed roughly 590 highly shared, low-generation-probability nucleotide sequences to deal with suspected cross-contamination and a sequencing artifact. For each public chain, a later analysis derived a clonal expansion index from normalized ranks of inferred template counts within each repertoire. In a later analysis, generation probabilities were computed using a VDJ recombination model fitted to out-of-frame rearrangements, and the results were checked against IGoR. In a later analysis, TCR-TCR, TCR-HLA and TCR-CMV co-occurrence was scored with hypergeometric tests, and a repertoire-size bias correction was applied to TCR pairs. A later analysis estimated false discovery rates by permuting HLA or CMV assignments 20 times. In a later analysis, co-occurring TCRs were grouped using DBSCAN, and TCRdist sequence similarity was added for clustering within HLA-allele-positive subsets. Co-occurrence clustering excluded repertoires with fewer than 30,000 or more than 120,000 public chains, plus five with anomalous nucleotide sharing. TCRdb re-hosts the immuneACCESS table, in-frame sequences only. Its copies lack some clones; in the studies checked, an unresolved V gene accounts for under half of them, and the cause for the rest is not known. V, J and clone size are those of that table, while D and trimming were read from the DNA. Present in this sample are about 130,000 clones, about two thirds of which were seen just once. The top ten clonotypes cover approximately 2.9% of the sample.

The cohort comprised 670 or so healthy bone marrow donors. At the time of sampling, every cohort member was nominally healthy, though immune exposures that went unrecorded were likely present. Of the 666 cohort members, nearly 300 had a positive CMV serostatus and approximately 400 had a negative one, while no CMV serostatus was recorded for the donor. Every donor gave a peripheral blood sample, and the peripheral blood mononuclear cells from that sample were used for TCR beta sequencing. The Qiagen DNeasy Blood Extraction Kit was used to extract genomic DNA from the blood cell samples. The CDR3 runs 15 residues from the cysteine to the phenylalanine. CDR3 DNA only is kept here, 45 bases in frame from base 1. Sequences LGHNA (CDR1) and YNFKEQ (CDR2) are obtained from the germline V gene. Unmatched junction bases come to 4, with V trimmed by 1 base and J by 3 bases. General findings and caveats noted by the study authors: Compared with the roughly 710-donor mean, donors in an Asian-associated ancestry cluster had fewer N-insertions in productive TCRs, according to a later genetic analysis. Across donors, most TCR sequences were observed very rarely, whereas some public TCRs were present in many individuals. A later analysis reported that several top co-occurrence clusters appeared linked to parvovirus B19, influenza, CMV and Epstein-Barr virus. Because counts were too low, more than 15 rarely observed V segments, including chromosome 9 orphons, were left out of the earlier analysis of some 640 of the donors. The classifier was reported to diagnose cytomegalovirus status with high specificity and sensitivity in both the original cohort and the validation cohort. For the cohort, immune exposure information was limited to CMV serostatus. A cluster of highly shared sequence variants was judged likely to represent a technical artifact of the sequencing pipeline. Because the 87-base-pair reads could not distinguish some IMGT-functional V segments, including TRBV6-2 and TRBV6-3, those segments were excluded. It was suggested by the authors that the approach could potentially be generalized to other disease states and immunological phenotypes. In a later analysis, HLA-associated TCR beta chains were found to be more clonally expanded and to have lower generation probabilities than equally common non-associated chains. In a later analysis, TCR association rates were found to vary across HLA loci, with the most associated TCRs seen for DRB1 alleles and the fewest for HLA-C alleles. In a later genetic analysis, a missense DCLRE1C variant was associated with V-gene and J-gene trimming of TCR beta chains, and the association was replicated in an independent cohort. Because HLA typing was unavailable for some donors at each locus, only the typed subset was used in association tests. In vitro tests confirmed that a few of the cytomegalovirus-associated TCR beta chains recognize cytomegalovirus antigens. At a false discovery rate of 0.05, a later analysis linked around 15,000 TCR beta sequences to specific HLA alleles. Correlated functional status among segregating V segments might be attributable to linkage disequilibrium, but an unknown experimental factor could not be ruled out. In a later analysis, most CMV-associated TCR beta chains were found to appear HLA-restricted, with HLA associations seemingly driven largely by CMV exposure. Broadly in line with IMGT annotations, most TCR beta V segments showed up in productive rearrangements about 87% or about 30% of the time in an earlier analysis of under 700 of the donors. When HLA alleles, especially DR and DQ, strongly co-occurred, attributing TCR associations to individual alleles was difficult. The study listed 164 TCR beta chains as associated with cytomegalovirus. In this cohort, only TCR beta chains were sequenced, and detectable features were limited by the absence of alpha or paired-chain data. A further reported finding was that TCR beta sequences accurately predicted the HLA-A and HLA-B alleles for most subjects in the first cohort. The presence/absence analyses assumed that sequencing depth was roughly uniform across donors, and that assumption may not be true.

Recombination joined TRBV4-2 with TRBJ2-7; TRBD1 fits 9 bases in the junction. The sample taken for sequencing was PBMCs. The sequence came from a human donor in good health. The CDR3 reads CASSQARGQGYEQYF. The DNA sequence reads TGTGCCAGCAGCCAAGCCAGGGGACAGGGCTACGAGCAGTACTTC.